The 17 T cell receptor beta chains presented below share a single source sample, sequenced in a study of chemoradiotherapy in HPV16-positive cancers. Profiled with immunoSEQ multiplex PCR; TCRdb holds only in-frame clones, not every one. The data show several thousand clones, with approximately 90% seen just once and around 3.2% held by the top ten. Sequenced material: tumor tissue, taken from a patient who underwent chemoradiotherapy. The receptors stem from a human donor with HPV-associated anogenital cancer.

CDR3 residues: CASRGEGVAEAFF. The CDR3 coding sequence is TGTGCCAGCAGAGGGGAAGGGGTTGCTGAAGCTTTCTTT. This chain connects TRBV6-4 to TRBJ1-1; TRBD1 might be the D (5 bases). V was shortened by 6 bases and J by 6 bases, with 14 bases between the two germline ends. The CDR3 consists of 13 residues. Germline-derived CDR1 and CDR2 are MRHNA and SNTAGT.

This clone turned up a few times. The DNA of the CDR3 is TGTGCCAGCAGCTTGGGGGGCAACACGAACACCGGGGAGCTGTTTTTT. Protein: CASSLGGNTNTGELFF. The gene calls are TRBV5-4 and TRBJ2-2; TRBD1 is a possible D gene (5 bases). The CDR3 length is 16 residues. Per germline, CDR1 SGHNT and CDR2 YYREEE (reference sequence). V lost 0 bases, J lost 0 bases, and 9 bases lay in between.

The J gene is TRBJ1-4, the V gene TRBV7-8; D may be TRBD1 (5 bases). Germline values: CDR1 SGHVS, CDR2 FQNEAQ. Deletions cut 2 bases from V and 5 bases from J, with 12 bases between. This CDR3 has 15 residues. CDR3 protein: CASSLKQALNEKLFF. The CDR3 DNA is TGTGCCAGCAGCTTAAAACAGGCCCTAAATGAAAAACTGTTTTTT.

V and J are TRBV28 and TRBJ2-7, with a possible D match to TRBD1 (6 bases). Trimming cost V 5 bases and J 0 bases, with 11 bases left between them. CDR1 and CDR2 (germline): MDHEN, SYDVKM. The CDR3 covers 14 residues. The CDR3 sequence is CASSTGTSSYEQYV. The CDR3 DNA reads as TGTGCCAGCAGTACAGGGACGAGCTCCTACGAGCAGTACGTC.

CDR3 in DNA: TGCGCCAGCAGCCCTAGCGGGAGCGGGTACGAGCAGTACTTC. It yields the protein CASSPSGSGYEQYF. The chain combines TRBV5-1 with TRBJ2-7; 10 bases align to TRBD2. The CDR3 has 14 amino acids. Unmatched junction bases numbered 5, after V lost 4 bases and J lost 4 bases. The germline V gene has CDR1 SGHRS and CDR2 YFSETQ.

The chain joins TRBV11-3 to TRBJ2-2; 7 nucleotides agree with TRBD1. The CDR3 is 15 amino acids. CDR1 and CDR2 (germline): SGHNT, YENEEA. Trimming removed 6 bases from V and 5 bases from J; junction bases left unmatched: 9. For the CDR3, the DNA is TGTGCCAGCAGGGCAGGGGGTTTCGAGACCGGGGAGCTGTTTTTT. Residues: CASRAGGFETGELFF.

The CDR3 DNA reads TGTGCCAGCAGTACGGGGACGGCTAATGAAAAACTGTTTTTT. Residues: CASSTGTANEKLFF. The J gene is TRBJ1-4, the V gene TRBV6-1; D may be TRBD1 (5 bases). CDR1 is MNHNS, CDR2 SASEGT, per germline. The CDR3 has 14 amino acids. V lost 5 bases and J 3 bases, leaving 10 bases between the germline ends.

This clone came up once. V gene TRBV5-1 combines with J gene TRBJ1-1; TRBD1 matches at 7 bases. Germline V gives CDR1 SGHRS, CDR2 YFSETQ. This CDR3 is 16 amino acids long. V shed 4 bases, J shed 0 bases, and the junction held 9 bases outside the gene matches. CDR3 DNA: TGCGCCAGCAGCCCATCCTCCGGGACAGTGAACACTGAAGCTTTCTTT. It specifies CASSPSSGTVNTEAFF.

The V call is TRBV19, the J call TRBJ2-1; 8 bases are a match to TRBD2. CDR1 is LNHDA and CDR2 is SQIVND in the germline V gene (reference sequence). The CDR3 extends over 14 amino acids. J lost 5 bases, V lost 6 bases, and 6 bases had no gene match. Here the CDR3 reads CASRPGLVNNEQFF. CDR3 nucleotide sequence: TGTGCCAGTAGGCCGGGACTAGTTAACAATGAGCAGTTCTTC.

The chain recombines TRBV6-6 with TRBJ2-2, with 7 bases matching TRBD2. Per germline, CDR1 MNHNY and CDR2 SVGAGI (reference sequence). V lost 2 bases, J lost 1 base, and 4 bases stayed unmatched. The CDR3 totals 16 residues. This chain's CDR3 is CASSYGGRGNTGELFF. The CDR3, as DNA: TGTGCCAGCAGTTACGGAGGGAGGGGGAACACCGGGGAGCTGTTTTTT.

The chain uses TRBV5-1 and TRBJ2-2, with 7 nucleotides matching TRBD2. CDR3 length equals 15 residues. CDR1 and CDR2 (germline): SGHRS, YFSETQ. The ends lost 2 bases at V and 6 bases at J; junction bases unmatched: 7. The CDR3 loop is CASSFAGAVAGELFF. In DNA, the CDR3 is TGCGCCAGCAGCTTTGCGGGAGCAGTGGCCGGGGAGCTGTTTTTT.

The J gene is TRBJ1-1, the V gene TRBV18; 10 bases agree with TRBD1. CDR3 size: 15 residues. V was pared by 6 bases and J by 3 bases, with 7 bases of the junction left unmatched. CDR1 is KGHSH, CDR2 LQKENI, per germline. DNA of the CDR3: TGTGCCAGCTCCTCGACAGGGGGCTGGGACACTGAAGCTTTCTTT. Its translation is CASSSTGGWDTEAFF. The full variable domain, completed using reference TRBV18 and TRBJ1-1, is NAGVMQNPRHLVRRRGQEARLRCSPMKGHSHVYWYRQLPEEGLKFMVYLQKENIIDESGMPKERFSAEFPKEGPSILRIQQVVRGDSAAYFCASSSTGGWDTEAFFGQGTRLTVV.

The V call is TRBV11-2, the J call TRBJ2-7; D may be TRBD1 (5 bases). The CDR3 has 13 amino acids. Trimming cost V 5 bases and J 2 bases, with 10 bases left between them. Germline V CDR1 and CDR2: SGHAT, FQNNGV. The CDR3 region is CASSLQTAYEQYV. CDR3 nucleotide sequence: TGTGCCAGCAGCCTTCAGACAGCCTACGAGCAGTACGTC.

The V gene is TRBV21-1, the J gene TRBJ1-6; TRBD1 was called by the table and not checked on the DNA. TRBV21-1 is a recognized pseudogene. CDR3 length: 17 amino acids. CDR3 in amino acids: CASILGHTSSYNSPLHF. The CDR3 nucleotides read TGTGCCAGCATTCTCGGACATACGAGCTCCTATAATTCACCCCTCCACTTT.

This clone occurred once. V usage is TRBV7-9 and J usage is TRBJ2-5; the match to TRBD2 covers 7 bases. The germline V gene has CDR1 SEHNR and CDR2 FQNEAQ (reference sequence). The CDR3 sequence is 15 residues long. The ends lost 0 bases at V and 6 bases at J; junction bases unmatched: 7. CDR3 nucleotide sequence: TGTGCCAGCAGCTTAGCGGGAGGGTTTGAGAAGACCCAGTACTTC. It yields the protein CASSLAGGFEKTQYF.

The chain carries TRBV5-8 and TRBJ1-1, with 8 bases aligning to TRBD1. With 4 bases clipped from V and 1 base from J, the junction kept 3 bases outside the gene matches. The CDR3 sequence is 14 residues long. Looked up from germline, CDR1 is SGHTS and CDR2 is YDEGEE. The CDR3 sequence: CASSSGQGNTEAFF. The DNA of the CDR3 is TGTGCCAGCAGCAGCGGACAGGGGAACACTGAAGCTTTCTTT.

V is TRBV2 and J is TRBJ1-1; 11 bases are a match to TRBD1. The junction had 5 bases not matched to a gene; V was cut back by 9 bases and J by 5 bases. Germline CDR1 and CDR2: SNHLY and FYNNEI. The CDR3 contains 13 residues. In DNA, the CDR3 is TGTGCCAGTGCCGGGACAGGGGGGACTGAAGCTTTCTTT. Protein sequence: CASAGTGGTEAFF.